The next 31 T cell receptor beta chains were all read from a single sample in a study of TIL therapy for anti-PD-1-resistant metastatic lung cancer. Time point given: pre-treatment sample, taken before nivolumab and TIL therapy. The libraries were made with immunoSEQ v3. TCRdb's copy holds only in-frame clones and misses some; the assay was immunoSEQ multiplex PCR. The sample includes tens of thousands of clones, roughly 66% of them seen just once. Source: blood, taken at baseline. These receptors originate from a person between 25 and 80 years old with non-small cell lung cancer.

The chain joins TRBV28 to TRBJ1-3; D may be TRBD1 (6 bases). This CDR3 spans 14 amino acids. Germline V lookup: CDR1 MDHEN, CDR2 SYDVKM. Trimming pared 5 bases from V and 2 bases from J, leaving 10 bases between. CDR3 region: CASSNRGAGNTIYF. CDR3 bases: TGTGCCAGCAGTAATAGGGGGGCTGGAAACACCATATATTTT.

The rearrangement links TRBV6-5 to TRBJ2-7; tentative D call: TRBD1 (5 bases). CDR1 MNHEY and CDR2 SVGAGI come from the germline V gene. This CDR3 contains 15 residues. Deletions cut 0 bases from V and 6 bases from J, with 15 bases between. CDR3 loop: CASSYSTGRGREQYF. The CDR3 bases are TGTGCCAGCAGTTACTCGACGGGTAGGGGCCGCGAGCAGTACTTC.

Only a few counts were recorded for this clone. The chain combines TRBV19 with TRBJ1-3; 7 nucleotides agree with TRBD1. CDR1 and CDR2 (germline): LNHDA, SQIVND (reference sequence). CDR3 length: 14 amino acids. With 8 bases clipped from V and 4 bases from J, the junction kept 8 bases outside the gene matches. This chain's CDR3 is CASEDRASGNTIYF. As DNA, the CDR3 is TGTGCCAGTGAAGACAGGGCCTCCGGAAACACCATATATTTT.

This clone was seen once. The chain links TRBV7-9 to TRBJ2-3; 8 bases agree with TRBD1. CDR3 length: 16 amino acids. Germline values: CDR1 SEHNR, CDR2 FQNEAQ (reference sequence). Unmatched junction bases numbered 8, after V lost 6 bases and J lost 0 bases. The CDR3 is CASSFRRDRSTDTQYF. CDR3 bases: TGTGCCAGCAGTTTTAGGAGGGACAGGAGCACAGATACGCAGTATTTT.

The chain links TRBV11-1 to TRBJ2-7; a possible D gene is TRBD2 (5 bases). The CDR3 length is 15 residues. V was trimmed by 4 bases and J by 0 bases, leaving 13 bases between them. Per germline, CDR1 SGHAT and CDR2 FQDESV (reference sequence). CDR3 loop: CASSSPSRDSYEQYF. The CDR3, as DNA: TGTGCCAGCAGCTCCCCTAGCCGGGACTCCTACGAGCAGTACTTC.

The table lists this clone with a few counts. V usage is TRBV7-3 and J usage is TRBJ2-1, with D unresolved. This CDR3 is built from 15 residues. Trimming shortened V by 5 bases and J by 0 bases, and 11 bases separated the two germline ends. CDR1 and CDR2 (germline): SGHTA, FQGTGA. For the CDR3, the DNA is TGTGCCAGCAGCAAGACATTGAGCTCCTACAATGAGCAGTTCTTC. It encodes CASSKTLSSYNEQFF.

V usage is TRBV5-1 and J usage is TRBJ2-7, with D maybe TRBD1 (6 bases). V was trimmed by 0 bases and J by 6 bases, leaving 16 bases between them. Germline assignment: CDR1 SGHRS and CDR2 YFSETQ. The CDR3 is 15 amino acids. The CDR3 sequence: CASSLGTVDLLEQYF. In nucleotides, the CDR3 is TGCGCCAGCAGCTTGGGGACAGTGGATCTCCTCGAGCAGTACTTC.

The rearrangement links TRBV28 to TRBJ1-2, with a weak D call TRBD1 (6 bases). The CDR3 runs to 13 residues. Germline V lookup: CDR1 MDHEN, CDR2 SYDVKM. Trimming removed 7 bases at V and 6 bases at J, with 15 bases between. CDR3 residues: CASTLGGRNGYTF. The CDR3 DNA reads as TGTGCCAGCACCCTCGGGGGGCGCAATGGCTACACCTTC.

The V call is TRBV11-3, the J call TRBJ2-7, with 9 nucleotides matching TRBD1. The CDR3 loop spans 13 amino acids. V lost 7 bases to trimming and J lost 5 bases; unmatched junction nucleotides: 6. Per germline, CDR1 SGHNT and CDR2 YENEEA. In nucleotides, the CDR3 is TGTGCCAGCACCCGACAGGGGGTCGACGAGCAGTACTTC. It yields the protein CASTRQGVDEQYF. Full variable domain (rest looked up from reference TRBV11-3 and TRBJ2-7): EAGVVQSPRYKIIEKKQPVAFWCNPISGHNTLYWYLQNLGQGPELLIRYENEEAVDDSQLPKDRFSAERLKGVDSTLKIQPAELGDSAVYLCASTRQGVDEQYFGPGTRLTVT.

The gene calls are TRBV2 and TRBJ2-7; 9 positions agree with TRBD1. Germline CDR1 and CDR2: SNHLY and FYNNEI. V gave up 7 bases and J gave up 5 bases; unmatched junction bases: 6. The CDR3 sequence is 13 residues long. The CDR3 loop is CASIADRGDEQYF. CDR3 DNA sequence: TGTGCCAGCATCGCCGACAGGGGGGACGAGCAGTACTTC.

The rearrangement joins TRBV15 to TRBJ1-4; D uncertain. CDR1 LNHNV and CDR2 YYDKDF come from the germline V gene (reference sequence). This CDR3 is 15 amino acids long. Trimming stripped 0 bases from V and 4 bases from J, with 9 bases between. CDR3 DNA: TGTGCCACCAGCAGAGATACCGGGAATAATGAAAAACTGTTTTTT. It codes for CATSRDTGNNEKLFF.

To note about this clone: At one boundary the junction diverges from the germline segment, which might be a read error. The chain combines TRBV19 with TRBJ2-4; TRBD1 matches 8 bases. Per germline, CDR1 LNHDA and CDR2 SQIVND (reference sequence). This CDR3 spans 14 amino acids. DNA of the CDR3: TGTGCCAGTAGTTTCTCCCAGGGGGACAGGAAAAGGAACTTC. This sequence encodes CASSFSQGDRKRNF.

In its sample, this clone was seen a few times. V is TRBV4-1 and J is TRBJ2-5; D is ambiguous. The CDR3 is 12 residues long. Germline CDR1 MGHRA, CDR2 YSYEKL. The ends were cut back, 0 bases at V and 7 bases at J, with 6 bases in the middle. The CDR3 region is CASSQDGGTQYF. The CDR3 region has the DNA TGCGCCAGCAGCCAAGATGGCGGGACCCAGTACTTC.

There are a few counts of this clone. V usage is TRBV27 and J usage is TRBJ1-6, with TRBD1 as a possible D gene (5 bases). V was shortened by 5 bases and J by 9 bases, with 14 bases between the two germline ends. Germline CDR1 reads MNHEY; CDR2 reads SMNVEV (reference sequence). There are 14 residues in the CDR3. The CDR3, as DNA: TGTGCCAGCAGTGTAGGGGATTTAGGTTCACCCCTCCACTTT. Amino acid sequence: CASSVGDLGSPLHF.

This rearrangement joins TRBV5-1 to TRBJ1-5; no clear D. CDR1 and CDR2 from the germline V gene are SGHRS and YFSETQ. The CDR3 has 14 residues. Trimming took off 0 bases at V and 10 bases at J, with 14 bases between the two ends. CDR3 residues: CASSLGSSSPPQHF. The CDR3 DNA sequence: TGCGCCAGCAGCTTGGGTTCCAGCTCTCCACCCCAGCATTTT.

This clone is medium-sized. V usage is TRBV29-1 and J usage is TRBJ2-5; TRBD1 agrees at 9 bases. Per the germline V gene, CDR1 is SQVTM and CDR2 is ANQGSEA. The CDR3 has 14 residues. V gave up 5 bases and J gave up 2 bases; unmatched junction bases: 6. The CDR3 loop reads CSVSDRGGQETQYF. DNA of the CDR3: TGCAGCGTTTCGGACAGGGGCGGTCAAGAGACCCAGTACTTC.

The chain employs TRBV2 and TRBJ2-7; D is tentatively TRBD1 or TRBD2 (5 bases each). This CDR3 has 18 residues. Between the trimmed V and J ends, which lost 0 bases and 3 bases, there was a span of 21 bases. The germline CDR1 and CDR2 sequences are SNHLY and FYNNEI. CDR3 residues: CASSEAPWGSERIYEQYF. The CDR3 region has the DNA TGTGCCAGCAGTGAAGCACCCTGGGGGTCGGAGAGGATCTACGAGCAGTACTTC.

This clone was observed a few times. The rearrangement joins TRBV4-2 to TRBJ1-2; perhaps TRBD1 as D (6 bases). The CDR3 is 15 amino acids. CDR1 LGHNA and CDR2 YNFKEQ come from the germline V gene. Trimming removed 1 base at V and 4 bases at J, with 13 bases between. The CDR3, as DNA: TGTGCCAGCAGCCAAGCAGGGGCAGGACCCTATGGCTACACCTTC. This codes for CASSQAGAGPYGYTF.

V usage is TRBV18 and J usage is TRBJ2-6; D perhaps matches TRBD1 (5 bases). The CDR3 extends over 15 amino acids. V lost 6 bases and J lost 2, with 11 bases in between. Germline CDR1 KGHSH, CDR2 LQKENI. The CDR3: CASSGAQAGANVLTF. CDR3 in DNA: TGTGCCAGCTCTGGGGCACAGGCTGGGGCCAACGTCCTGACTTTC.

This chain uses TRBV4-1 with TRBJ2-7; D is ambiguous. The CDR3 is made up of 15 amino acids. Germline values: CDR1 MGHRA, CDR2 YSYEKL. Trimming removed 2 bases at V and 4 bases at J, with 15 bases between. CDR3 coding DNA: TGCGCCAGCAGCCAATCCATGCGACTCTCATACGAGCAGTACTTC. Translation gives CASSQSMRLSYEQYF.

This clone occurred once. This chain links TRBV7-9 with TRBJ2-2; TRBD1 matches at 10 bases. V lost 0 bases and J lost 0; bases outside the gene matches: 4. CDR1 SEHNR and CDR2 FQNEAQ come from the germline V gene (reference sequence). The CDR3 is 18 residues long. CDR3 residues: CASSLAPGQGTNTGELFF. The CDR3 DNA follows: TGTGCCAGCAGCTTAGCTCCGGGACAGGGGACGAACACCGGGGAGCTGTTTTTT. Supplemented by reference TRBV7-9 and TRBJ2-2, the full variable domain reads DTGVSQNPRHKITKRGQNVTFRCDPISEHNRLYWYRQTLGQGPEFLTYFQNEAQLEKSRLLSDRFSAERPKGSFSTLEIQRTEQGDSAMYLCASSLAPGQGTNTGELFFGEGSRLTVL.

This chain links TRBV6-1 with TRBJ2-2; D unresolved. Germline V gives CDR1 MNHNS, CDR2 SASEGT. V lost 5 bases and J 1 base, leaving 8 bases between the germline ends. The CDR3 is 14 residues long. CDR3 sequence reads: CASSPGRNTGELFF. CDR3 DNA: TGTGCCAGCAGTCCCGGCAGGAACACCGGGGAGCTGTTTTTT.

The chain employs TRBV14 and TRBJ2-5; D gene unclear. The CDR3 runs to 11 residues. In germline, CDR1 is SGHDN, CDR2 FVKESK. With 1 base removed from V and 4 bases from J, the gap between germline ends came to 1 base. DNA for the CDR3: TGTGCCAGCAGCCAAGTAGAGACCCAGTACTTC. Translating it yields CASSQVETQYF. Full variable domain (missing parts from reference TRBV14 and TRBJ2-5): EAGVTQFPSHSVIEKGQTVTLRCDPISGHDNLYWYRRVMGKEIKFLLHFVKESKQDESGMPNNRFLAERTGGTYSTLKVQPAELEDSGVYFCASSQVETQYFGPGTRLLVL.

This rearrangement joins TRBV12-5 to TRBJ2-1; weak D call: TRBD1 (6 bases). The CDR3 is 15 residues long. Germline V gives CDR1 LGHNT, CDR2 FRNRAP. V was trimmed by 6 bases and J by 0 bases, leaving 12 bases between them. CDR3 DNA sequence: TGTGCTAGTGGGTCAGGGGCGAGCTCCTACAATGAGCAGTTCTTC. It codes for CASGSGASSYNEQFF.

In this sample, this clone turned up once. The chain has TRBV9 and TRBJ2-3; D might be TRBD2 (6 bases). V lost 0 bases and J lost 1, with 9 bases in between. CDR3 length: 15 amino acids. The germline CDR1 and CDR2 sequences are SGDLS and YYNGEE. The CDR3: CASSVGTTRTDTQYF. The CDR3 nucleotides read TGTGCCAGCAGCGTAGGGACTACTCGCACAGATACGCAGTATTTT.

The CDR3 region is CASSPQSTDTQYF. CDR3 DNA sequence: TGTGCCAGCAGCCCGCAGAGCACAGATACGCAGTATTTT. The V gene is TRBV6-5, the J gene TRBJ2-3, with D unclear. Germline loops: CDR1 MNHEY, CDR2 SVGAGI. The CDR3 loop spans 13 amino acids. V lost 6 bases, J lost 0 bases, and 7 bases lay in between.

The chain has TRBV6-1 and TRBJ2-7; tentatively, D is TRBD2 (6 bases). CDR1 and CDR2 (germline): MNHNS, SASEGT. This CDR3 comprises 15 residues. The V and J ends lost 6 bases and 4 bases respectively, with 19 bases between them. The CDR3 spells CASSLGGGVSYEQYF. The CDR3, as DNA: TGTGCCAGCAGCCTGGGAGGTGGGGTTTCATACGAGCAGTACTTC.

This rearrangement joins TRBV7-8 to TRBJ2-1, with D unresolved. This CDR3 region has 13 residues. Germline CDR1 and CDR2: SGHVS and FQNEAQ. The V end was cut by 1 base, the J end by 8 bases, with 9 bases between. CDR3 protein: CASSLVGRDEQFF. CDR3 DNA sequence: TGTGCCAGCAGCTTAGTAGGCCGGGATGAGCAGTTCTTC.

The J gene is TRBJ1-2, the V gene TRBV29-1, with D possibly being TRBD1 (5 bases). The CDR3 runs 12 residues. Between the trimmed V and J ends, which lost 3 bases and 4 bases, there was a span of 9 bases. Germline lookup yields CDR1 SQVTM and CDR2 ANQGSEA. CDR3 sequence reads: CSVDMGGYGYTF. CDR3 nucleotide sequence: TGCAGCGTTGATATGGGGGGCTATGGCTACACCTTC.

This chain uses TRBV6-5 with TRBJ2-1; tentative D call: TRBD2 (6 bases). The length of the CDR3 is 16 residues. Trimming removed 0 bases at V and 5 bases at J, with 14 bases between. The V gene's germline CDR1 is MNHEY and CDR2 SVGAGI. CDR3 nucleotides: TGTGCCAGCAGTTACTCTTGGTTAGCGGCGGACAATGAGCAGTTCTTC. It is translated as CASSYSWLAADNEQFF.

The CDR3 DNA is TGTGCCAGCAGCTTAATGGGTACGGAGACCCAGTACTTC. Translating gives CASSLMGTETQYF. V is TRBV7-6 and J is TRBJ2-5; no definite D call. Between the trimmed V and J ends, which lost 2 bases and 5 bases, there was a span of 9 bases. The CDR3 runs to 13 residues. CDR1 SGHVS and CDR2 FNYEAQ come from the germline V gene. The full variable domain, rest sourced from reference TRBV7-6 and TRBJ2-5, is GAGVSQSPRYKVTKRGQDVALRCDPISGHVSLYWYRQALGQGPEFLTYFNYEAQQDKSGLPNDRFSAERPEGSISTLTIQRTEQRDSAMYRCASSLMGTETQYFGPGTRLLVL.